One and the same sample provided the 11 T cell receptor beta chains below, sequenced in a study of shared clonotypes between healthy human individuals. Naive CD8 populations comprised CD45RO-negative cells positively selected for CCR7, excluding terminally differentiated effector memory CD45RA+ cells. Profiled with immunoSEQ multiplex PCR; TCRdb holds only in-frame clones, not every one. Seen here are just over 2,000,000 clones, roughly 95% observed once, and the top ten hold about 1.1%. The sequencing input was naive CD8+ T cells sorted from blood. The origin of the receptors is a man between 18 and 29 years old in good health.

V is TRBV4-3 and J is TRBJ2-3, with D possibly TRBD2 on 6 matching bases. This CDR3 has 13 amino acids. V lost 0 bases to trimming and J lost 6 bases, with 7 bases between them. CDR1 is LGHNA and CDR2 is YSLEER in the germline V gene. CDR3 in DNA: TGCGCCAGCAGCCAAGAAGGGAGGGATACGCAGTATTTT. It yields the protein CASSQEGRDTQYF.

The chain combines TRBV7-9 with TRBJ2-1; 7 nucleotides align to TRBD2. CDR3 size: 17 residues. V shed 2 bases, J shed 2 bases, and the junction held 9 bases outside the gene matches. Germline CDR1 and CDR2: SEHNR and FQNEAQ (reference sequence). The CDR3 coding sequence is TGTGCCAGCAGCTTACCGGTGGGGGAGGGTGCCTACAATGAGCAGTTCTTC. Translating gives CASSLPVGEGAYNEQFF. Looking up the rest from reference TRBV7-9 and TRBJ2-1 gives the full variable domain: DTGVSQNPRHKITKRGQNVTFRCDPISEHNRLYWYRQTLGQGPEFLTYFQNEAQLEKSRLLSDRFSAERPKGSFSTLEIQRTEQGDSAMYLCASSLPVGEGAYNEQFFGPGTRLTVL.

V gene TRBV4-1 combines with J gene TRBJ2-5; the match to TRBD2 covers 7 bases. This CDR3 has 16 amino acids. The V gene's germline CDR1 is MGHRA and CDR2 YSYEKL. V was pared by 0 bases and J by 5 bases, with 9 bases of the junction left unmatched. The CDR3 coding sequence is TGCGCCAGCAGCCAAGAGAGCGGGACCTTCAGGGAGACCCAGTACTTC. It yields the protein CASSQESGTFRETQYF.

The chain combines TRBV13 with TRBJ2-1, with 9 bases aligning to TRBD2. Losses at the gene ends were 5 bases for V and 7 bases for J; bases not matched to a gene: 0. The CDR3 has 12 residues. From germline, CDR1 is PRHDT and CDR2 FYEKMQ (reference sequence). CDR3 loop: CASSTSGNEQFF. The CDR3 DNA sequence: TGTGCCAGCAGCACTAGCGGGAATGAGCAGTTCTTC. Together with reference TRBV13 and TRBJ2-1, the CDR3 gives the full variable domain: AAGVIQSPRHLIKEKRETATLKCYPIPRHDTVYWYQQGPGQDPQFLISFYEKMQSDKGSIPDRFSAQQFSDYHSELNMSSLELGDSALYFCASSTSGNEQFFGPGTRLTVL.

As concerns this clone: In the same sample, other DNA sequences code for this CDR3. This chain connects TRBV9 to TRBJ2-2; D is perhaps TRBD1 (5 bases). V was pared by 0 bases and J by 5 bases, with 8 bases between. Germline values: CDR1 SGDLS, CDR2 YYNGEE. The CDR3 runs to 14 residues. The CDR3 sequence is CASSVEGATGELFF. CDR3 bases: TGTGCCAGCAGCGTAGAAGGGGCGACCGGGGAGCTGTTTTTT.

DNA for the CDR3: TGTGCCAGCAGCTTGGGGCCAGCGACAGATACGCAGTATTTT. It is translated as CASSLGPATDTQYF. The chain couples TRBV5-5 to TRBJ2-3; the D is unclear. The germline V gene encodes CDR1 SGHKS and CDR2 YYEKEE (reference sequence). V was trimmed by 0 bases and J by 3 bases, leaving 8 bases between them. The length of the CDR3 is 14 residues.

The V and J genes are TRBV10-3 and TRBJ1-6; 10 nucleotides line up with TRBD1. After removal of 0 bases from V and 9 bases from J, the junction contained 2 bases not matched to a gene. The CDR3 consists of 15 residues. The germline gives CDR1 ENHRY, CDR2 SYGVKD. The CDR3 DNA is TGTGCCATCAGTGAGTCAGGGACAGGGGTTTCACCCCTCCACTTT. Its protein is CAISESGTGVSPLHF.

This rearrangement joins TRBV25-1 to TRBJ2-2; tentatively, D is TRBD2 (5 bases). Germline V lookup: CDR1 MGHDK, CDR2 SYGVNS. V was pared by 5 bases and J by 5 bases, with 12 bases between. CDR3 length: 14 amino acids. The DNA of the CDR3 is TGTGCCAGCAGTTCCCCGGGAAGTACCGGGGAGCTGTTTTTT. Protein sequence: CASSSPGSTGELFF. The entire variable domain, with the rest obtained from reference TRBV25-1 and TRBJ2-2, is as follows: EADIYQTPRYLVIGTGKKITLECSQTMGHDKMYWYQQDPGMELHLIHYSYGVNSTEKGDLSSESTVSRIRTEHFPLTLESARPSHTSQYLCASSSPGSTGELFFGEGSRLTVL.

CDR3 sequence reads: CARRARDRPGHSYEQYF. The CDR3 nucleotides are TGTGCCAGAAGGGCCCGGGACAGGCCGGGACACTCCTACGAGCAGTACTTC. The chain couples TRBV5-3 to TRBJ2-7; 8 bases line up with TRBD1. TRBV5-3 is an ORF, with its function uncertain. The CDR3 contains 17 residues. V was clipped by 5 bases and J by 0 bases; unmatched bases: 13.

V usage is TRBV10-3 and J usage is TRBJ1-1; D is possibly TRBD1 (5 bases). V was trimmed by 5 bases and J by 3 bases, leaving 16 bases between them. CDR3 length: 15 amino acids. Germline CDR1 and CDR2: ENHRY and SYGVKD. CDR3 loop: CAISTLAGLDTEAFF. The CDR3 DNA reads TGTGCCATCAGTACGCTGGCAGGGTTGGACACTGAAGCTTTCTTT.

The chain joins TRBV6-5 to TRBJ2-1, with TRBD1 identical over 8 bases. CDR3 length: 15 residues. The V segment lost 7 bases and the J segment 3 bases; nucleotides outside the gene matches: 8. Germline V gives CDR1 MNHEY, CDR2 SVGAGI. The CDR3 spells CASNPGQGLYNEQFF. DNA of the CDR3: TGTGCCAGCAACCCTGGACAGGGACTCTACAATGAGCAGTTCTTC.